This T cell receptor (beta chain) appears in the sequencing data of a study of OX40 agonist ivuxolimab in advanced cancers. Study summary: Patients were dosed intravenously with ivuxolimab at 0.01 to 10 mg/kg every 2 weeks. Having had anti-PD-1, anti-PD-L1 or anti-CTLA-4 therapy before was allowed, and roughly 39% had some.

The CDR3 has 16 amino acids. Germline-derived CDR1 and CDR2 are MGHRA and YSYEKL. The V gene end was trimmed by 2 bases and the J gene end by 2 bases; junction bases not matched to a gene: 4. This clone was seen a single time. Here immunoSEQ multiplex PCR was the method, and the copy in TCRdb shows in-frame clones only, minus some. The sample has about 99,000 clones, around 96% seen once; the top ten hold 2% to 2.5%. The chain links TRBV4-1 to TRBJ1-4, with TRBD1 identical over 8 bases. This material consisted of CD4+ or CD8+ T cells sorted from blood, taken in a trial of the OX40 agonist ivuxolimab. The TCR comes from an adult with an advanced solid tumor such as melanoma, head and neck, liver or kidney cancer. CDR3 nucleotides: TGCGCCAGCAGCCAACGACAGGGGAAGACTAATGAAAAACTGTTTTTT. Residues: CASSQRQGKTNEKLFF.